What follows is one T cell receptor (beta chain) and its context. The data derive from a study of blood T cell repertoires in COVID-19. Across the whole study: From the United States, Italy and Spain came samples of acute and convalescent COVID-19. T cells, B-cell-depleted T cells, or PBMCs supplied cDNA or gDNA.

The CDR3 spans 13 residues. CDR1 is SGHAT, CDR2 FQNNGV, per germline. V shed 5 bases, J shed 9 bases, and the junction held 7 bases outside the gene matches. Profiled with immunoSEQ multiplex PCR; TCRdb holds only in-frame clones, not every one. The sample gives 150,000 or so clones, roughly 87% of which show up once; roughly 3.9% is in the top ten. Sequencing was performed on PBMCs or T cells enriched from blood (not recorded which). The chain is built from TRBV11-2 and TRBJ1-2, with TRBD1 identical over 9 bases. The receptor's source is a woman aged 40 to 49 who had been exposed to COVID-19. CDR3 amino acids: CASSIGTGSRYTF. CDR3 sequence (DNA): TGTGCCAGCAGCATAGGGACAGGGTCTCGCTACACCTTC.